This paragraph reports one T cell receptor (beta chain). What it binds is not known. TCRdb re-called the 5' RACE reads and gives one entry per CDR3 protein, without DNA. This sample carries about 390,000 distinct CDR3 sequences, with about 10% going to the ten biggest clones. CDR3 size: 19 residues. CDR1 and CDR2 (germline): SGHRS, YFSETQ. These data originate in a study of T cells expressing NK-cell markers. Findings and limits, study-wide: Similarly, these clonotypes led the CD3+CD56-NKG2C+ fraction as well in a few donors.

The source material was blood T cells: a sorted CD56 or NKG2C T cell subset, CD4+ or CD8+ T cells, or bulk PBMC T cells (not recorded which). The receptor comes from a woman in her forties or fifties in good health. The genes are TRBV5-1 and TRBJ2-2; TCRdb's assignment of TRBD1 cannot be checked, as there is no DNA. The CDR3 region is CASNRLAIGTARNTGELFF.